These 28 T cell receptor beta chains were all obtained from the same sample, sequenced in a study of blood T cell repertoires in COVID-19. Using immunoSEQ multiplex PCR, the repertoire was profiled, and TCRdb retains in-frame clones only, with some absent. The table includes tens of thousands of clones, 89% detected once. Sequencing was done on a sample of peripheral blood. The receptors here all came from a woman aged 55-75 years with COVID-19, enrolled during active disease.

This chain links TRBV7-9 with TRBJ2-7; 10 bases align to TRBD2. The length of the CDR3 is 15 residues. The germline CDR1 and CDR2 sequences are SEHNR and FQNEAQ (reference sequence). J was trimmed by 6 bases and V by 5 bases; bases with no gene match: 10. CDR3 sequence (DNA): TGTGCCAGCAGCCCTGGACTAGCGGCATGGGGCGAGCAGTACTTC. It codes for CASSPGLAAWGEQYF.

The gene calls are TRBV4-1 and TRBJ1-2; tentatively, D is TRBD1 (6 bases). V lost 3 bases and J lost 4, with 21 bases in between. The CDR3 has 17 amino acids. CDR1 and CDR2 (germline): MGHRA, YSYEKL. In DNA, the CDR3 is TGCGCCAGCAGCCAGTTTCACAGGGTCTCGGGTAGCTATGGCTACACCTTC. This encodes CASSQFHRVSGSYGYTF.

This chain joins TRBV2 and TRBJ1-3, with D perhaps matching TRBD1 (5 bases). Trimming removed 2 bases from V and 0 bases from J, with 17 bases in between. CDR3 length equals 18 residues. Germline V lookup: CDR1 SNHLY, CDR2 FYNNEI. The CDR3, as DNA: TGTGCCAGCAGTGAACGGTCCACAGGTCCATACTCTGGAAACACCATATATTTT. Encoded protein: CASSERSTGPYSGNTIYF.

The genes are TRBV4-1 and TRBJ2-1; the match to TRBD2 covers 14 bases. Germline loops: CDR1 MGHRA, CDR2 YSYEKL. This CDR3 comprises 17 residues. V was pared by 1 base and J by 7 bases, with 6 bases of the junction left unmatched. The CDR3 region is CASSQASGTSGRNEQFF. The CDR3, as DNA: TGCGCCAGCAGCCAAGCTTCCGGGACTAGCGGGAGAAATGAGCAGTTCTTC.

CDR3 amino acids: CASSPGGYQPQHF. Written as DNA, the CDR3 is TGTGCCAGCAGCCCAGGGGGATATCAGCCCCAGCATTTT. This chain connects TRBV3-1 (or the pseudogene TRBV3-2) to TRBJ1-5; TRBD1 agrees at 7 bases. Germline V gene sequence: CDR1 LGHDT, CDR2 YNNKEL (reference sequence). There are 13 residues in the CDR3. Unmatched junction bases numbered 2, after V lost 4 bases and J lost 5 bases.

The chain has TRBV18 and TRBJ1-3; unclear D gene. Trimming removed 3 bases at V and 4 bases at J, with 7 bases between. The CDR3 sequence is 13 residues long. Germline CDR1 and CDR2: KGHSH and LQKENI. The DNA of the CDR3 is TGTGCCAGCTCACCGGGAGGGGGAAACACCATATATTTT. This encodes CASSPGGGNTIYF. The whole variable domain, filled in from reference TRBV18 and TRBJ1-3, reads NAGVMQNPRHLVRRRGQEARLRCSPMKGHSHVYWYRQLPEEGLKFMVYLQKENIIDESGMPKERFSAEFPKEGPSILRIQQVVRGDSAAYFCASSPGGGNTIYFGEGSWLTVV.

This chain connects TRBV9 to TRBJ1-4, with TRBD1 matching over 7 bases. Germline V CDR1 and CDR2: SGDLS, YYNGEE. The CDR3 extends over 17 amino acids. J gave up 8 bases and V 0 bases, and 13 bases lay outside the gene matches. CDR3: CASSVDGTDPLVEKLFF. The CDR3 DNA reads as TGTGCCAGCAGCGTAGACGGGACAGATCCTTTAGTCGAAAAACTGTTTTTT.

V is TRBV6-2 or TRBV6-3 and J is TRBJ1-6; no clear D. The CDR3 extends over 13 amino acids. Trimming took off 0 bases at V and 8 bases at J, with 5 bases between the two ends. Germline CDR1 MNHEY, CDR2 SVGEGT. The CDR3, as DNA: TGTGCCAGCAGTTACTCTGGAGATTCACCCCTCCACTTT. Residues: CASSYSGDSPLHF.

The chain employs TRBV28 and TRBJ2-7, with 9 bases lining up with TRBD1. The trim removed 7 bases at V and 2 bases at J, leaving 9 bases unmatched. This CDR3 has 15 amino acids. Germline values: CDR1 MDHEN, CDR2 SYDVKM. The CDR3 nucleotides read TGTGCCAGCACTTACCGGGACAGGGTCACCTACGAGCAGTACTTC. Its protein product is CASTYRDRVTYEQYF.

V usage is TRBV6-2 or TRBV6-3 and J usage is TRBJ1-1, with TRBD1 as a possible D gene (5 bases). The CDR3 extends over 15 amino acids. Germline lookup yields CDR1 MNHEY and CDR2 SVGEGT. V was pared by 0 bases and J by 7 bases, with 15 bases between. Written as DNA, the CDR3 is TGTGCCAGCAGTTACTCGGTGATGAGAAGGGGTGAAGCTTTCTTT. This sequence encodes CASSYSVMRRGEAFF.

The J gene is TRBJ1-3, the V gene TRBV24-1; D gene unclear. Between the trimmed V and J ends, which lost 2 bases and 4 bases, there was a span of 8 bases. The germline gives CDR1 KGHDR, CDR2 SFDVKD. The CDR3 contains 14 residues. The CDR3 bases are TGTGCCACCAGTGATTCGGTCCCCGGAAACACCATATATTTT. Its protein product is CATSDSVPGNTIYF.

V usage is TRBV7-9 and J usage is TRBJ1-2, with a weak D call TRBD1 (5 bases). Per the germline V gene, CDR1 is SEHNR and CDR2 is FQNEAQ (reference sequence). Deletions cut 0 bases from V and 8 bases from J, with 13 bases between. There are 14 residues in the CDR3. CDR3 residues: CASSLAAGGEGYTF. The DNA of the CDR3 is TGTGCCAGCAGCTTAGCAGCCGGGGGTGAAGGCTACACCTTC.

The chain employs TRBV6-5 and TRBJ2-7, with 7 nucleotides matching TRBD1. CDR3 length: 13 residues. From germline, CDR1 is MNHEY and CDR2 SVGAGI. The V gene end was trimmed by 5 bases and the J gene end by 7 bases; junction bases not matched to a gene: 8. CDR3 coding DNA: TGTGCCAGCAGTAACGACAGGGTGGGTGAGCAGTACTTC. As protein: CASSNDRVGEQYF.

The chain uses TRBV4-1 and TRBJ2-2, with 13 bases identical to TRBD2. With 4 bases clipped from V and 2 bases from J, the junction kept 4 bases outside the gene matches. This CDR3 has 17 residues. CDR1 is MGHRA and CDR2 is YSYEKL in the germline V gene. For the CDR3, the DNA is TGCGCCAGCAGCCGAGGACTAGCGGGAGTCAACACCGGGGAGCTGTTTTTT. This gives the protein CASSRGLAGVNTGELFF.

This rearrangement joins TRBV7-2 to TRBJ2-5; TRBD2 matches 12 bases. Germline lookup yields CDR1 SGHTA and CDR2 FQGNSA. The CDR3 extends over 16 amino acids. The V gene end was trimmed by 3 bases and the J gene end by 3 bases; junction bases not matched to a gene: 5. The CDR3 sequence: CASSFQRLAGEETQYF. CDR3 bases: TGTGCCAGCAGCTTTCAGCGACTAGCGGGGGAAGAGACCCAGTACTTC.

As DNA, the CDR3 is TGTGCCAGCAGCTGGGACAGCGTAAGAAATGAAAAACTGTTTTTT. As protein: CASSWDSVRNEKLFF. The chain carries TRBV7-2 and TRBJ1-4, with 7 bases lining up with TRBD1. The V gene end was trimmed by 4 bases and the J gene end by 5 bases; junction bases not matched to a gene: 7. CDR1 is SGHTA, CDR2 FQGNSA, per germline. This CDR3 is 15 amino acids long.

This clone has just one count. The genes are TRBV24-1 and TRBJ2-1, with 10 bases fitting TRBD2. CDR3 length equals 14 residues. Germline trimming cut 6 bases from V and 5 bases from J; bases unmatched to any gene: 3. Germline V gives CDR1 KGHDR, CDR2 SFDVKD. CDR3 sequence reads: CATSQSGRDNEQFF. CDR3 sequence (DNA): TGTGCCACCAGTCAAAGCGGGAGGGACAATGAGCAGTTCTTC.

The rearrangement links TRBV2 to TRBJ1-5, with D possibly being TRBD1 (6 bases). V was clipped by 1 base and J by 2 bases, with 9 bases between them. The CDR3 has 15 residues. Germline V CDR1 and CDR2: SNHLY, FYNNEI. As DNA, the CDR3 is TGTGCCAGCAGTGAAGAGGCAGGGGGCAATCAGCCCCAGCATTTT. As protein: CASSEEAGGNQPQHF.

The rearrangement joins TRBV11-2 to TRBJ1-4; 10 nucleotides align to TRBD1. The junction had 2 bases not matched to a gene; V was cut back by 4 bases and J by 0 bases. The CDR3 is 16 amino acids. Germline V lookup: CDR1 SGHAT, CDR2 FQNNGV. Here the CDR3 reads CASSSGQGTTNEKLFF. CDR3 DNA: TGTGCCAGCAGCTCGGGACAGGGGACAACTAATGAAAAACTGTTTTTT.

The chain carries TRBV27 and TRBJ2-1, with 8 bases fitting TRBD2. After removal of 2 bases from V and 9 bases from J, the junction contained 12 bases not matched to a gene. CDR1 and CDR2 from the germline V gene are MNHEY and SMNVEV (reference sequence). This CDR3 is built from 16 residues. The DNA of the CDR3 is TGTGCCAGCAGTTTACGAGGCGGGAGGTCATGGAGTGAGCAGTTCTTC. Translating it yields CASSLRGGRSWSEQFF.

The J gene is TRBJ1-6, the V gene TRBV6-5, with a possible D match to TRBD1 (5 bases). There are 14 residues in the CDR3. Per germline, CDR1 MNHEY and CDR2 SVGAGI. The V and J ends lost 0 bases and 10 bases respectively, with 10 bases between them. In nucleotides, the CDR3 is TGTGCCAGCAGTTACTCAGGGGCGGGGTCACCCCTCCACTTT. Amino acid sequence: CASSYSGAGSPLHF.

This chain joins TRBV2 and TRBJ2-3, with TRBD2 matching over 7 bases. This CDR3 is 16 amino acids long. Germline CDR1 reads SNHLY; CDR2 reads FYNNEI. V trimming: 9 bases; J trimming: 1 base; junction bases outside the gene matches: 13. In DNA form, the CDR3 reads TGTGCCAGTCAAGTGATCGGGGGGTGGGGCACAGATACGCAGTATTTT. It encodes CASQVIGGWGTDTQYF.

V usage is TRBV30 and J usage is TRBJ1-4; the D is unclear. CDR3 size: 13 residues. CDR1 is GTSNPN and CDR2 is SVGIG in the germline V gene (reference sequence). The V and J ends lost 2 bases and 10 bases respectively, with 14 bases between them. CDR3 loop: CAWSIIMSGKLFF. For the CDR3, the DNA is TGTGCCTGGAGTATAATAATGAGTGGAAAACTGTTTTTT.

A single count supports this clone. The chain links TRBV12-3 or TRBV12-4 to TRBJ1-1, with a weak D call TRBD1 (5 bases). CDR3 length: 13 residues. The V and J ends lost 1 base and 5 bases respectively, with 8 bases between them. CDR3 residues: CASSLVDRTEAFF. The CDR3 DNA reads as TGTGCCAGCAGTTTAGTCGACAGAACTGAAGCTTTCTTT.

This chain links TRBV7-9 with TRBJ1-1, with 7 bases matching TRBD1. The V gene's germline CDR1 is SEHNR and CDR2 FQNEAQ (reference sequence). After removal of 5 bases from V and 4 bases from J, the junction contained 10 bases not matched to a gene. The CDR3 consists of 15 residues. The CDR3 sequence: CASSQAQGSGTEAFF. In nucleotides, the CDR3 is TGTGCCAGCAGCCAAGCACAGGGGAGCGGCACTGAAGCTTTCTTT.

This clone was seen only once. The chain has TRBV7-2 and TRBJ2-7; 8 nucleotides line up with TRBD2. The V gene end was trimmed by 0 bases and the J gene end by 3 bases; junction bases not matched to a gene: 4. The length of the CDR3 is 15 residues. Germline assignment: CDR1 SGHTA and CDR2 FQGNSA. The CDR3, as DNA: TGTGCCAGCAGCTTAGCTTCAAGCGGGGGCTACGAGCAGTACTTC. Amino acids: CASSLASSGGYEQYF.

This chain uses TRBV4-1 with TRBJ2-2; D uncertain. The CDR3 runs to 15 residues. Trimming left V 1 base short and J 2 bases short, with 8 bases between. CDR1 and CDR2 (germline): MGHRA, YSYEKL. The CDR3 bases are TGCGCCAGCAGCCAAGGCTGGCAAAACACCGGGGAGCTGTTTTTT. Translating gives CASSQGWQNTGELFF.

The CDR3 DNA reads as TGTGCCAGCAGTATGAGGCCCAGAGGGAACTACAATGAGCAGTTCTTC. It specifies CASSMRPRGNYNEQFF. The J gene is TRBJ2-1, the V gene TRBV7-2, with D perhaps TRBD2 (5 bases). Germline values: CDR1 SGHTA, CDR2 FQGNSA. This CDR3 has 16 amino acids. Trimming took 6 bases from V and 3 from J, leaving 18 bases between them.